This passage covers 11 T cell receptor beta chains from one sample sequenced in a study of regulatory and conventional T cells in RAG deficiency. Clones were read by immunoSEQ multiplex PCR, and TCRdb kept only the in-frame ones, dropping some. The table lists roughly 20,000 clones, 80% to 90% of them singletons. Regulatory T cells were sorted from blood as CD4+ CD25-high CD127-low cells. The same specimen was also included in a second study, on regulatory T cells. This second report adds: The PCR used 52 TRBV and 13 TRBJ primers.

The sequenced sample consisted of Tregs sorted from blood. These receptors originate from a human donor in good health.

The V and J genes are TRBV7-6 and TRBJ1-1; D may be TRBD1 (5 bases). The CDR3 is 14 residues long. CDR1 is SGHVS, CDR2 FNYEAQ, per germline. Trimming pared 4 bases from V and 4 bases from J, leaving 13 bases between. The CDR3 DNA sequence: TGTGCCAGCAGCTCCGGGAGGGGATCCACTGAAGCTTTCTTT. It encodes CASSSGRGSTEAFF.

The chain recombines TRBV27 with TRBJ2-5; TRBD2 agrees at 8 bases. The CDR3 has 15 residues. Germline CDR1 and CDR2: MNHEY and SMNVEV (reference sequence). V was clipped by 3 bases and J by 3 bases; unmatched bases: 6. DNA for the CDR3: TGTGCCAGCAGTTTGGGCGGGAGGAATGAAGAGACCCAGTACTTC. Protein sequence: CASSLGGRNEETQYF.

The rearrangement joins TRBV19 to TRBJ2-2; 7 bases match TRBD2. This CDR3 comprises 15 residues. J gave up 2 bases and V 4 bases, and 4 bases lay outside the gene matches. Germline loops: CDR1 LNHDA, CDR2 SQIVND (reference sequence). DNA for the CDR3: TGTGCCAGTAGTACCCAGCGGGGAAACACCGGGGAGCTGTTTTTT. Its protein is CASSTQRGNTGELFF.

V gene TRBV6-1 combines with J gene TRBJ2-7, with 11 bases fitting TRBD2. V gave up 3 bases and J gave up 3 bases; unmatched junction bases: 10. The CDR3 contains 17 residues. Germline V CDR1 and CDR2: MNHNS, SASEGT. The CDR3 spells CASSEVLAGARGYEQYF. The CDR3 bases are TGTGCCAGCAGTGAGGTACTAGCGGGGGCCCGAGGCTACGAGCAGTACTTC.

The V call is TRBV7-9, the J call TRBJ1-5; D not certain. This CDR3 comprises 16 residues. V was cut by 1 base and J by 1 base, with 11 bases left in between. From germline, CDR1 is SEHNR and CDR2 FQNEAQ (reference sequence). CDR3 loop: CASSLGPGRSNQPQHF. The CDR3 DNA is TGTGCCAGCAGCTTAGGTCCGGGCAGGAGCAATCAGCCCCAGCATTTT.

CDR3 sequence: CASSPQGVRPDTQYF. The CDR3 DNA reads as TGTGCCAGCTCCCCTCAGGGGGTTCGGCCAGATACGCAGTATTTT. The V and J genes are TRBV18 and TRBJ2-3; 7 bases align to TRBD1. J gave up 4 bases and V 6 bases, and 10 bases lay outside the gene matches. This CDR3 region has 15 residues. Germline V gives CDR1 KGHSH, CDR2 LQKENI.

This chain connects TRBV10-3 to TRBJ1-1; TRBD1 aligns across 8 bases. The germline CDR1 and CDR2 sequences are ENHRY and SYGVKD. The CDR3 sequence is 14 residues long. J lost 3 bases, V lost 4 bases, and 4 bases had no gene match. The chain's CDR3 is CAISGTGRDTEAFF. In DNA, the CDR3 is TGTGCCATCAGTGGGACAGGGAGGGACACTGAAGCTTTCTTT.

This clone was recorded once. This sequence joins TRBV27 and TRBJ1-2; TRBD1 aligns across 7 bases. Germline lookup yields CDR1 MNHEY and CDR2 SMNVEV (reference sequence). The length of the CDR3 is 16 residues. V dropped 6 bases and J dropped 4; count of bases not matched to a gene: 14. In DNA form, the CDR3 reads TGTGCCAGCAGGCCTCGGACAGGCGGAACCTTCTATGGCTACACCTTC. Translating gives CASRPRTGGTFYGYTF.

This chain connects TRBV7-9 to TRBJ1-1; 7 bases match TRBD1. The germline gives CDR1 SEHNR, CDR2 FQNEAQ (reference sequence). J gave up 10 bases and V 0 bases, and 8 bases lay outside the gene matches. CDR3 size: 14 residues. The CDR3: CASSLAGVRGIAFF. The CDR3 nucleotides are TGTGCCAGCAGCTTAGCGGGGGTCAGGGGGATAGCTTTCTTT.

The chain is built from TRBV9 and TRBJ2-5, with 9 bases identical to TRBD1. Germline V CDR1 and CDR2: SGDLS, YYNGEE. The CDR3 covers 16 residues. Trimming took 4 bases from V and 1 from J; bases not matched to a gene: 8. CDR3 in amino acids: CASSPRGQGPQETQYF. CDR3 bases: TGTGCCAGCAGCCCTCGGGGACAGGGCCCCCAAGAGACCCAGTACTTC.

J is TRBJ2-1 and V is TRBV5-1; 14 bases match TRBD2. V gave up 3 bases and J gave up 3 bases; unmatched junction bases: 5. CDR3 length: 17 amino acids. Germline values: CDR1 SGHRS, CDR2 YFSETQ. The CDR3 DNA sequence: TGCGCCAGCAGCTGGACTAGCGGGGGGCCCAACTACAATGAGCAGTTCTTC. Translating it yields CASSWTSGGPNYNEQFF.